These T cell receptor beta chains were read from a single sample in a study of persistence of HIV-infected CD4 T cells. Sequencing used immunoSEQ multiplex PCR; TCRdb keeps in-frame clones, though not all of them. The top ten hold around 1.7% of the sample, which has just under 65,000 clones, 70% to 75% seen once. For these TCRs, the target antigens are not known. The sample consisted of CD4+ T cells sorted from PBMCs after roughly 18-hour stimulation, taken from a patient who received antiretroviral therapy. These receptors were taken from an adult man with HIV who was CMV-seropositive. Each CDR3 is given with its conserved first and last residue.

CDR3	V	J
CASSLSGSIDTQYF	TRBV7-9	TRBJ2-3
CASSPGTGSAEQYF	TRBV7-6	TRBJ2-7
CASSLNSYYLGNSPLHF	TRBV27	TRBJ1-6
CASRYENYGYTF	TRBV6-6	TRBJ1-2
CASSPPGAEQYF	TRBV5-1	TRBJ2-7
CASTFGQGAFF	TRBV6-5	TRBJ1-1
CASSTRDRAANVLTF	TRBV25-1	TRBJ2-6
CASSLRGTSGTDTQYF	TRBV7-8	TRBJ2-3
CASSGLNEQFF	TRBV3-1/TRBV3-2	TRBJ2-1
CSAPKHGELFF	TRBV20-1	TRBJ2-2
CASSEWGGNQPQHF	TRBV2	TRBJ1-5
CASSEQASTGELFF	TRBV10-1	TRBJ2-2
CASSRTSGGNNEQFF	TRBV6-5	TRBJ2-1
CASRTLGTHTNYGYTF	TRBV5-1	TRBJ1-2
CASSEPPRRYSNQPQHF	TRBV6-1	TRBJ1-5
CASSSPQGTGKSGYTF	TRBV28	TRBJ1-2
CASRENRKNQETQYF	TRBV10-2	TRBJ2-5